This T cell receptor (beta chain) was profiled in a study of cytomegalovirus exposure and HLA in healthy donors. Germline CDR1 reads MNHNS; CDR2 reads SASEGT. This CDR3 has 11 residues. Findings and limits, study-wide: On later analysis, the bulk of CMV-associated TCR beta chains appeared to be HLA-restricted. When analyzed later, a missense DCLRE1C variant was found to be linked to TCR beta V- and J-gene trimming. Donors belonging to an Asian-associated ancestry cluster reportedly showed fewer N-insertions in productive TCRs than the approximately 640-donor mean, according to what a later analysis found.

60 Vbeta and 13 Jbeta primers were used in PCR. In the original analysis: As a later analysis found, there were approximately 80 million unique TCR beta chains, of which roughly 11 million were shared. Here immunoSEQ multiplex PCR was the method, and the copy in TCRdb shows in-frame clones only, minus some. The V and J calls and clone size were taken over from that table, and D and trimming were inferred from the DNA. The sample shows 110,000 to 150,000 clones, about 80% of them seen only once. In its sample, this clone was seen once. No antigen is known for it. The sequenced material came from PBMCs. This receptor was obtained from a man aged 35 to 55 in good health and CMV-seronegative. The chain is built from TRBV6-1 and TRBJ2-5; 7 bases are a match to TRBD1. The J call may be faulty, since TRBJ2-7 better matches the DNA end. CDR3 loop: CAMGQHHEQYF. The CDR3 DNA reads TGTGCCATGGGACAGCACCACGAGCAGTACTTC.